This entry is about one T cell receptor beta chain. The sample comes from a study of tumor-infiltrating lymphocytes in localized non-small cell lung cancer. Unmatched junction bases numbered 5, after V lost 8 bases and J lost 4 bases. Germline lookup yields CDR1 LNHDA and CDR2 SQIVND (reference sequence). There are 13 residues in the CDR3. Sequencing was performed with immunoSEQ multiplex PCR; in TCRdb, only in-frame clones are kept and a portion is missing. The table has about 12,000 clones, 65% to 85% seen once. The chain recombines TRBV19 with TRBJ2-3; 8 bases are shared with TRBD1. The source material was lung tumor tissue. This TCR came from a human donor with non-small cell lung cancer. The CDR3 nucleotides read TGTGCCAGTTCCCTGGGACAGGCAGATACGCAGTATTTT. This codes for CASSLGQADTQYF.